This T cell receptor (beta chain) was identified in a study of human T cells and chemical hapten exposure. CDR3 length: 18 amino acids. Trimming removed 4 bases from V and 5 bases from J; junction bases left unmatched: 12. Germline V CDR1 and CDR2: KGHSH, LQKENI. Time point indicated: patch test 1, 2 weeks after DPC sensitization. Treatment here: therapeutic diphenylcyclopropenone sensitization with weekly scalp DPC. TCRdb re-analysed the RACE reads in MiXCR, keeping a single row per CDR3 protein. The sample consists of 340,000 or so distinct CDR3 sequences, approximately 6.9% of them appearing once. In this sample, this clonotype turned up a few times.

This TCR was sampled from a woman between 18 and 30 years old with alopecia areata. Some clones in this sample may be carry-over from other donors' samples. Sequenced material: whole blood, taken in connection with sensitization to the hapten diphenylcyclopropenone (DPC). The chain is built from TRBV18 and TRBJ1-4; 11 positions match TRBD1. In DNA form, the CDR3 reads TGTGCCAGCTCACTCCGGACAGGGGGCCTTCTAAGGAATGAAAAACTGTTTTTT. Translation: CASSLRTGGLLRNEKLFF.